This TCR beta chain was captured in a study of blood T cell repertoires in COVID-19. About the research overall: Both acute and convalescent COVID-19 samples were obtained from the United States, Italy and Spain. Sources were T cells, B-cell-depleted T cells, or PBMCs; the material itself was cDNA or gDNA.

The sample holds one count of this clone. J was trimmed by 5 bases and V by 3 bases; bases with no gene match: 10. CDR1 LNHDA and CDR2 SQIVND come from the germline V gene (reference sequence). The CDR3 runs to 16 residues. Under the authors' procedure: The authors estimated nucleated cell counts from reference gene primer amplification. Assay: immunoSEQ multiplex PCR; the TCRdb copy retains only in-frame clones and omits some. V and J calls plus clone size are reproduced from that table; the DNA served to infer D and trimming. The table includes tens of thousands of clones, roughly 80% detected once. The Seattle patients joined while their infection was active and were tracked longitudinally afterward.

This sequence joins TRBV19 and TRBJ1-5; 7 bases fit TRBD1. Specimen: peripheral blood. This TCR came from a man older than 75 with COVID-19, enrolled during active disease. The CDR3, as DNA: TGTGCCAGTAGTATTGGTACAGGGGAGGTAGATCAGCCCCAGCATTTT. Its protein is CASSIGTGEVDQPQHF.